This T cell receptor (beta chain) appears in the sequencing data of a study of a mutant IDH1 vaccine in newly diagnosed glioma (dated by TCRdb to about 2021). At the level of the whole study: Patients received eight vaccinations in weeks 1, 3, 5, 7, 11, 15, 19 and 23, corresponding to visits V03 through V10. Vaccination began 4-6 weeks after radiotherapy alone, or alongside temozolomide cycles in the chemotherapy-containing groups. Longitudinal TCRB deep sequencing was performed for some 25 treated patients wherever samples were available for exploratory analyses. Six visits were used for peripheral blood collection: V03 (baseline), V05, V07, V10, V12 and V13. Of the 25 to 40 patients who were treated, around 62% were male and around 38% were female, and the mean age was around 43 years. Before enrollment, most patients had been given radiochemotherapy with temozolomide as standard therapy, while the rest had received either radiotherapy alone or temozolomide alone. What the work shows at the level of the full study, not this receptor alone: PBMC samples for TCRB deep sequencing were selected based on availability. According to the authors, sample limitations meant that analyses of patient blood samples could not be reproduced. Vaccine-induced immune responses across multiple MHC alleles were detected in about 92% of patients. Pseudoprogression appeared unrelated to alterations in the top peripheral T cell clonotypes detected by TCRB sequencing.

CDR1 and CDR2, looked up from the germline V gene, are LGHNA and YNFKEQ. Its CDR3 holds 15 amino acids, cysteine through phenylalanine. Just CDR3 DNA is preserved here, 45 bases in frame from base 1. At the junction V is shortened by 2 bases and J by 1 base; bases outside the gene matches: 0. In light of the paper, this sample's time point label describes: week 5, during vaccination. A 20-mer mutant IDH1 peptide at 300 micrograms in Montanide made up each vaccine dose, which was injected subcutaneously together with topical imiquimod. The donors had newly diagnosed IDH1-mutant astrocytomas of WHO grade 3 or 4 that showed loss of nuclear ATRX. The samples were drawn from NOA16, a multicentre, single-arm, open-label phase I trial in Germany that tested a mutant IDH1 peptide vaccine in humans for the first time. The DNeasy Blood and Tissue Kit was used to extract genomic DNA from EDTA blood for TCRB sequencing.

Concerning this clone itself: The clone's antigen remains unknown. Base qualities were left out, and no much larger clone turns up one base away.

Libraries were constructed by the immunoSEQ multiplex PCR assay. Following the manufacturer's protocol, the hsTCRB Kit was used to amplify rearranged TCR beta chain sequences. Sequencing of TCRB libraries was carried out on an Illumina MiSeq. The source study handled its data this way. The kit vendor's proprietary platform handled demultiplexing, trimming and gene mapping. Not all clones reach the TCRdb copy of this immuneACCESS table, which keeps in-frame sequences only. Checked studies attribute under half of the gap to unresolved V genes and leave the rest unexplained. Clone size and V and J calls were adopted from that table, with D and trimming inferred from the DNA. Recorded for this sample are some 60,000 clones; 80% to 90% of them occurred a single time. About 4.2% of the sample goes to the ten largest clones.

This clonotype was sampled from a woman aged 40 to 50 with glioma. The input for sequencing was PBMCs, taken from a glioma patient whose treatment included an IDH1 peptide vaccine. The chain uses TRBV4-2 and TRBJ2-1; 9 of the junction bases match TRBD2. The nucleotide sequence is given as TGTGCCAGCAGCCAAACTAGCGGGTCCTACAATGAGCAGTTCTTC. It encodes CASSQTSGSYNEQFF.